One and the same sample provided the 11 T cell receptor beta chains below, sequenced in a study of cytomegalovirus exposure and HLA in healthy donors. Both 60 Vbeta primers and 13 Jbeta primers went into the PCR. Data came from immunoSEQ multiplex PCR; TCRdb stores just in-frame clones and leaves some out. The sample contains over 150,000 clones, 75% to 90% of which appear only once. The sequenced sample consisted of PBMCs. The receptor source for this set is a man under 40 in good health and CMV-seronegative.

The chain uses TRBV15 and TRBJ2-1; D is perhaps TRBD2 (5 bases). Trimming took 5 bases from V and 12 from J, leaving 11 bases between them. The CDR3 has 11 amino acids. Germline-derived CDR1 and CDR2 are LNHNV and YYDKDF (reference sequence). The CDR3 region has the DNA TGTGCCACCAGCTCCGTGGGAGTGCAGTTCTTC. Its protein is CATSSVGVQFF.

This clone was counted a few times. The chain recombines TRBV6-1 with TRBJ2-3; 8 positions agree with TRBD1. The V gene end was trimmed by 8 bases and the J gene end by 2 bases; junction bases not matched to a gene: 6. The germline V gene encodes CDR1 MNHNS and CDR2 SASEGT. CDR3 length: 14 amino acids. CDR3 sequence: CASERTGYTDTQYF. In DNA, the CDR3 is TGTGCCAGCGAACGGACAGGGTACACAGATACGCAGTATTTT.

In regard to this clone: The junction shows a germline mismatch at one end, possibly a read error. This chain uses TRBV7-9 with TRBJ2-3; TRBD2 aligns across 10 bases. This CDR3 contains 14 residues. Germline CDR1 reads SEHNR; CDR2 reads FQNEAQ (reference sequence). CDR3 nucleotide sequence: TGTTCCAGCAGCTTGAGCGGGAGGGCCGCGGGCCCCAATTTT. Translating gives CSSSLSGRAAGPNF.

There are a few counts of this clone. The V gene is TRBV6-6, the J gene TRBJ1-5; maybe TRBD1 (5 bases). In germline, CDR1 is MNHNY, CDR2 SVGAGI (reference sequence). This CDR3 is 14 amino acids long. Trimming removed 2 bases from V and 5 bases from J, with 10 bases in between. The CDR3 region is CASSYRGADQPQHF. CDR3 DNA: TGTGCCAGCAGTTACAGGGGCGCGGATCAGCCCCAGCATTTT.

The chain has TRBV19 and TRBJ2-7; D is uncertain. The germline V gene has CDR1 LNHDA and CDR2 SQIVND (reference sequence). This CDR3 has 13 amino acids. V lost 7 bases and J lost 3, with 13 bases in between. This CDR3 reads CASNPGFGYEQYF. DNA for the CDR3: TGTGCCAGTAACCCAGGATTTGGCTACGAGCAGTACTTC.

This sequence joins TRBV5-1 and TRBJ2-7; 9 bases fit TRBD2. The V gene's germline CDR1 is SGHRS and CDR2 YFSETQ. The CDR3 has 13 amino acids. With V trimmed by 1 base and J by 7 bases, 3 bases remained unmatched. DNA of the CDR3: TGCGCCAGCAGCTTGTCTCTAGCGGGAGAGCAGTACTTC. Encoded protein: CASSLSLAGEQYF.

The V gene is TRBV6-5, the J gene TRBJ2-7, with 8 positions matching TRBD2. The CDR3 contains 13 residues. Unmatched junction bases numbered 3, after V lost 6 bases and J lost 2 bases. The germline gives CDR1 MNHEY, CDR2 SVGAGI. CDR3 protein: CASRKAGAYEQYF. The CDR3 DNA is TGTGCCAGCAGGAAAGCGGGGGCCTACGAGCAGTACTTC.

The chain combines TRBV5-1 with TRBJ1-1, with 8 nucleotides matching TRBD1. The CDR3 covers 16 residues. V trimming: 0 bases; J trimming: 3 bases; junction bases outside the gene matches: 7. Germline assignment: CDR1 SGHRS and CDR2 YFSETQ. The CDR3 region is CASSLAFDRGYTEAFF. In DNA form, the CDR3 reads TGCGCCAGCAGCTTGGCCTTCGACAGGGGATACACTGAAGCTTTCTTT. The full variable domain, completed using reference TRBV5-1 and TRBJ1-1, is KAGVTQTPRYLIKTRGQQVTLSCSPISGHRSVSWYQQTPGQGLQFLFEYFSETQRNKGNFPGRFSGRQFSNSRSEMNVSTLELGDSALYLCASSLAFDRGYTEAFFGQGTRLTVV.

This clone showed up just once. This chain joins TRBV18 and TRBJ1-4, with D possibly being TRBD1 (6 bases). This CDR3 is built from 15 residues. The V gene lost 5 bases and the J gene lost 4 bases, with 14 bases spanning the gap. The germline gives CDR1 KGHSH, CDR2 LQKENI. For the CDR3, the DNA is TGTGCCAGCTCATTTCGAGGGACAAGTAATGAAAAACTGTTTTTT. This sequence encodes CASSFRGTSNEKLFF.

The chain joins TRBV7-8 to TRBJ1-2, with D perhaps matching TRBD1 (6 bases). The V end was cut by 5 bases, the J end by 3 bases, with 13 bases between. Germline loops: CDR1 SGHVS, CDR2 FQNEAQ. The length of the CDR3 is 14 residues. The CDR3 region has the DNA TGTGCCAGCAGCCCCACAGGGAAAGACTATGGCTACACCTTC. Translation: CASSPTGKDYGYTF. Using reference TRBV7-8 and TRBJ1-2 for the parts outside the CDR3, the full variable domain is GAGVSQSPRYKVAKRGQDVALRCDPISGHVSLFWYQQALGQGPEFLTYFQNEAQLDKSGLPSDRFFAERPEGSVSTLKIQRTQQEDSAVYLCASSPTGKDYGYTFGSGTRLTVV.

This rearrangement joins TRBV15 to TRBJ2-7, with 8 bases lining up with TRBD1. The CDR3 contains 16 residues. After removal of 6 bases from V and 6 bases from J, the junction contained 16 bases not matched to a gene. Per germline, CDR1 LNHNV and CDR2 YYDKDF (reference sequence). Here the CDR3 DNA reads TGTGCCACCAGTGATTCCAGGGGGCGCCGACTCGTCGAGCAGTACTTC. Residues: CATSDSRGRRLVEQYF.